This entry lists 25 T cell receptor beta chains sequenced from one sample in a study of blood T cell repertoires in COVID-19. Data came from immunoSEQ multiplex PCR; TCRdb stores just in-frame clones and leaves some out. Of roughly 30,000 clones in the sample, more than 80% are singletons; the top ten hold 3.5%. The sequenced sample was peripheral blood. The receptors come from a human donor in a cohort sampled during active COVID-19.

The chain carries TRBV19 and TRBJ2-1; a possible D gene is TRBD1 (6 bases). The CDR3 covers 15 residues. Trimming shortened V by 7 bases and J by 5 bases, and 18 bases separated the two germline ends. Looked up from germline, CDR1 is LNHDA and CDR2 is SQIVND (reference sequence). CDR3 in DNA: TGTGCCAGTACAGGACAGCCCCCACTTAACAATGAGCAGTTCTTC. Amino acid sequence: CASTGQPPLNNEQFF.

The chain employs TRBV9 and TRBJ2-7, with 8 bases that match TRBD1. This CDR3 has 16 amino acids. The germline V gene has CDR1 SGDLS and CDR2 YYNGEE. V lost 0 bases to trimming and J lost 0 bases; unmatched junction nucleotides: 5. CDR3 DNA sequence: TGTGCCAGCAGCGTAGGGCAGGGGGCGAGCTCCTACGAGCAGTACTTC. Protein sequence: CASSVGQGASSYEQYF.

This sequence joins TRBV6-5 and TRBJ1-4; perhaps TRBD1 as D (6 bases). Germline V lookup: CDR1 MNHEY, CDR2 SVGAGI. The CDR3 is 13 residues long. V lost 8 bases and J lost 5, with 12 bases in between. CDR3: CASQGTANEKLFF. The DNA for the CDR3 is TGTGCCAGCCAGGGGACGGCAAATGAAAAACTGTTTTTT.

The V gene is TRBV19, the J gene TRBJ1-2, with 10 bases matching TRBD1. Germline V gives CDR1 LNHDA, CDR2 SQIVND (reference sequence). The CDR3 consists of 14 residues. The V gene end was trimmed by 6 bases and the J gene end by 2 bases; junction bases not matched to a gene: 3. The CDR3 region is CASRDRGRNYGYTF. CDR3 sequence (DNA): TGTGCCAGTAGAGACAGGGGGCGGAACTATGGCTACACCTTC.

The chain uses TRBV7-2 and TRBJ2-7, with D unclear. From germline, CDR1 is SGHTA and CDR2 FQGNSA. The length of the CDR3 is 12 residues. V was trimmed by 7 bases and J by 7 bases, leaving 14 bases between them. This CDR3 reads CASTQETGEQYF. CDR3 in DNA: TGTGCCAGCACCCAAGAAACCGGGGAGCAGTACTTC.

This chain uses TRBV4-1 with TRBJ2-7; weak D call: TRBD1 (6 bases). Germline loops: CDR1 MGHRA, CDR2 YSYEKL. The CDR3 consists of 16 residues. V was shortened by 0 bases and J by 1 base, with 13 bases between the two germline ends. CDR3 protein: CASSQDPAGASYEQYF. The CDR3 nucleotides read TGCGCCAGCAGCCAAGATCCCGCAGGGGCATCCTACGAGCAGTACTTC.

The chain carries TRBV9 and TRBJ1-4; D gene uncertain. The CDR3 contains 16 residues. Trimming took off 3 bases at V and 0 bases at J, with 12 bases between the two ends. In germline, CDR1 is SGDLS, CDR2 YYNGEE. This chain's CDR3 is CASSARPVTTNEKLFF. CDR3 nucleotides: TGTGCCAGCAGCGCCCGCCCAGTTACAACTAATGAAAAACTGTTTTTT.

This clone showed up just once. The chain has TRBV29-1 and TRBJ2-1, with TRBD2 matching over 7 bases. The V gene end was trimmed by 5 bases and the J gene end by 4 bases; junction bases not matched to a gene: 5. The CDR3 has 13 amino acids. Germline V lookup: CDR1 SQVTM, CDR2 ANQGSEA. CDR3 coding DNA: TGCAGCGTTTCTAGCGGCCTATACAATGAGCAGTTCTTC. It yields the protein CSVSSGLYNEQFF.

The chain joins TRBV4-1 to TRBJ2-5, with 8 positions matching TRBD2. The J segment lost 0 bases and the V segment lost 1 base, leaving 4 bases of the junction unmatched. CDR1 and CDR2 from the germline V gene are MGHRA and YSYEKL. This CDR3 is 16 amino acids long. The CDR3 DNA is TGCGCCAGCAGCCAAGTTAGCGGGGCTTACCAAGAGACCCAGTACTTC. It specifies CASSQVSGAYQETQYF.

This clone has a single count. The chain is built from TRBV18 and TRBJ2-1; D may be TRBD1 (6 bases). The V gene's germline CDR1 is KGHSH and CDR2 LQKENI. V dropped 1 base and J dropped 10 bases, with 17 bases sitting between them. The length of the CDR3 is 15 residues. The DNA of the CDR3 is TGTGCCAGCTCACCACGGCCACAGGGTATCGAGGAGCAGTTCTTC. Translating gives CASSPRPQGIEEQFF.

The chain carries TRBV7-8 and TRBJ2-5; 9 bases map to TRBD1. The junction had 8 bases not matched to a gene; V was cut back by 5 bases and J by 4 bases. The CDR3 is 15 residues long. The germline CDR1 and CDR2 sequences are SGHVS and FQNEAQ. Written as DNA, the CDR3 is TGTGCCAGCAGCGTGGGACAGGGAGGAGGAGAGACCCAGTACTTC. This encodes CASSVGQGGGETQYF.

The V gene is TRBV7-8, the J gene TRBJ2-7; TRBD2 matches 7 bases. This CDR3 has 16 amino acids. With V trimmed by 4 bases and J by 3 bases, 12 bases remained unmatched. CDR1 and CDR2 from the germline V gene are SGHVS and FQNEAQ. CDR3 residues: CASSSEWEAGYYEQYF. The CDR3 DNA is TGTGCCAGCAGCTCCGAGTGGGAAGCGGGATACTACGAGCAGTACTTC.

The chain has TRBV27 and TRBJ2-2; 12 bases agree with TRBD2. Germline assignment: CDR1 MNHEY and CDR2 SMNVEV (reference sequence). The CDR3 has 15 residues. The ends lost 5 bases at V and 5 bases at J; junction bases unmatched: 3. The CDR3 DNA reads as TGTGCCAGCAGTCTAGCGGGGGGGATTACCGGGGAGCTGTTTTTT. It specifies CASSLAGGITGELFF.

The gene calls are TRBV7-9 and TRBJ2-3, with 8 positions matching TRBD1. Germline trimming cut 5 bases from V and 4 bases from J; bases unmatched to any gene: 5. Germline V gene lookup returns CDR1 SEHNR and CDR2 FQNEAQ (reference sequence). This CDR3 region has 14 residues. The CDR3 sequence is CASSPRTGSDTQYF. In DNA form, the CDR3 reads TGTGCCAGCAGCCCTAGGACAGGGTCAGATACGCAGTATTTT.

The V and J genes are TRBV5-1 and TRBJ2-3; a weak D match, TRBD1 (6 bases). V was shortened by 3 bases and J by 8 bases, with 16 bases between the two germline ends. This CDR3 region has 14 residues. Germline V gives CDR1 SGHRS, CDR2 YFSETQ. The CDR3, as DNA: TGCGCCAGCAGCTCTACCCCAGGGGTAGGTACGCAGTATTTT. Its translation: CASSSTPGVGTQYF.

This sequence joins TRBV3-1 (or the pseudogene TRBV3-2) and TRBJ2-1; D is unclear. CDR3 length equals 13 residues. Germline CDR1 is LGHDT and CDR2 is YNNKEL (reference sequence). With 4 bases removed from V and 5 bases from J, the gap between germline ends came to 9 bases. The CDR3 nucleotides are TGTGCCAGCAGCCGCGACTGGAACAATGAGCAGTTCTTC. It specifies CASSRDWNNEQFF.

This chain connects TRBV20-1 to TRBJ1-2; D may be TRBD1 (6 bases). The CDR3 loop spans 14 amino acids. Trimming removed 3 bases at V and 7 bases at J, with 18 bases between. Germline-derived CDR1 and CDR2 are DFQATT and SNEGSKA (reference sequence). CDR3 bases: TGCAGTGCTAGTCGGACAGCCCAATCGGGTGGCTACACCTTC. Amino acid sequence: CSASRTAQSGGYTF.

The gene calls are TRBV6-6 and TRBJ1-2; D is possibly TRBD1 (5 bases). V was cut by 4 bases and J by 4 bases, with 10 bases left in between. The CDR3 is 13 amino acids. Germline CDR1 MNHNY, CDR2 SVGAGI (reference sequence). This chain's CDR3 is CASSFDSSYGYTF. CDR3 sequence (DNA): TGTGCCAGCAGTTTCGACAGTTCCTATGGCTACACCTTC.

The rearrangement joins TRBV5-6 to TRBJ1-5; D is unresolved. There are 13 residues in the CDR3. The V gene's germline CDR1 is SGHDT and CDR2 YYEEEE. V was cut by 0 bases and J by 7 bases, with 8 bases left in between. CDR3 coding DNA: TGTGCCAGCAGCTTGGAGGCGGGCCAGCCCCAGCATTTT. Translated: CASSLEAGQPQHF.

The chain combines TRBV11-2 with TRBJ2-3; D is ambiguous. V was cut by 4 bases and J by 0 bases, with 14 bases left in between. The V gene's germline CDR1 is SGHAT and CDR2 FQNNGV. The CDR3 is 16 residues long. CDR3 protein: CASSSGFGASTDTQYF. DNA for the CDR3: TGTGCCAGCAGCTCCGGTTTCGGAGCGAGCACAGATACGCAGTATTTT.

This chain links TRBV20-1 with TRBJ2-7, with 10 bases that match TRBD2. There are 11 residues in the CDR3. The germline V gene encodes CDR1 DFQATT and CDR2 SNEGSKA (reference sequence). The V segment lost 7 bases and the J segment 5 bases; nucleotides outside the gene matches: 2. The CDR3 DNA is TGCAGTGTAGCGGGGGGCCACGAGCAGTACTTC. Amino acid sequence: CSVAGGHEQYF.

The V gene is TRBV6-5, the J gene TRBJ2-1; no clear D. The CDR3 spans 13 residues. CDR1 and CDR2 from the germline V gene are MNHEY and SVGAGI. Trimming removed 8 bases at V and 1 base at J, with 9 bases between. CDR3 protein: CASLAVSYNEQFF. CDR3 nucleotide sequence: TGTGCCAGCCTGGCAGTATCCTACAATGAGCAGTTCTTC.

CDR3 in DNA: TGCGCCAGCAGCCCCGACAGGGTTCCAGGCAATGAGCAGTTCTTC. Translation gives CASSPDRVPGNEQFF. The chain employs TRBV5-1 and TRBJ2-1, with 7 nucleotides matching TRBD1. J was trimmed by 6 bases and V by 4 bases; bases with no gene match: 10. The CDR3 totals 15 residues. The germline gives CDR1 SGHRS, CDR2 YFSETQ.

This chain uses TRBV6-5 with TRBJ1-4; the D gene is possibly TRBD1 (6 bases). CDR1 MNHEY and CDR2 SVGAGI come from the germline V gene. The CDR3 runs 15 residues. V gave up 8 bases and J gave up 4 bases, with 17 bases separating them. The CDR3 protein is CASATQGLNNEKLFF. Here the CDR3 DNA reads TGTGCCAGCGCAACCCAGGGGCTCAATAATGAAAAACTGTTTTTT.

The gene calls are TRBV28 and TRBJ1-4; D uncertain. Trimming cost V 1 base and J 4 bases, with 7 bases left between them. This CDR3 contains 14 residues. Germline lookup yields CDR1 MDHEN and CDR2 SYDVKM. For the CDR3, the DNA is TGTGCCAGCAGTTTATTAGGAGGTAATGAAAAACTGTTTTTT. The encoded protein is CASSLLGGNEKLFF.